This is a list of T cell receptor beta chains from one sample in a study of blood T cell repertoires in COVID-19. Produced via immunoSEQ multiplex PCR; TCRdb's table is partial and in-frame only. The table shows roughly 110,000 clones, with approximately 90% occurring only once. Sequences were obtained from peripheral blood. These receptors originate from a woman aged 25 to 45 with acute or convalescent COVID-19. Both conserved end residues are part of each CDR3. Each record gives: D gene, clone size, V gene, J gene, CDR3 DNA, CDR3 protein. The D gene is left open where the match is weak. Expanded clones get a size class; other rows say once, few or many, or leave the size out.

d_gene: NA; abundance: NA; v_gene: TRBV18; j_gene: TRBJ1-1; CDR3nt: TGTGCCAGCTCACTCGACAAGAACACTGAAGCTTTCTTT; CDR3aa: CASSLDKNTEAFF
d_gene: TRBD1; abundance: NA; v_gene: TRBV28; j_gene: TRBJ1-3; CDR3nt: TGTGCCAGCAGTCCCGGGACAGGGGGCTCTGGAAACACCATATATTTT; CDR3aa: CASSPGTGGSGNTIYF
d_gene: TRBD1; abundance: once; v_gene: TRBV11-3; j_gene: TRBJ1-2; CDR3nt: TGTGCCAGCAGCCGGCGGGGTAGTGGACAGGGATACTATGGCTACACCTTC; CDR3aa: CASSRRGSGQGYYGYTF
d_gene: TRBD1; abundance: NA; v_gene: TRBV27; j_gene: TRBJ2-3; CDR3nt: TGTGCCAGCAGTTTTAGGGGACAGGACGGGTCGGATCCAGATACGCAGTATTTT; CDR3aa: CASSFRGQDGSDPDTQYF
d_gene: NA; abundance: NA; v_gene: TRBV9; j_gene: TRBJ2-1; CDR3nt: TGTGCCAGCAGCGTTTTGATGGAGGACAATGAGCAGTTCTTC; CDR3aa: CASSVLMEDNEQFF
d_gene: TRBD2; abundance: NA; v_gene: TRBV24-1; j_gene: TRBJ2-5; CDR3nt: TGTGCCACCAGTGATTTACCTAGCGGGAGGCCCCAAGAGGTCCCAGAGACCCAGTACTTC; CDR3aa: CATSDLPSGRPQEVPETQYF
d_gene: NA; abundance: NA; v_gene: TRBV2; j_gene: TRBJ1-1; CDR3nt: TGTGCCAGCAGCCTTATGAGGGAGCCGGGGGCTTTCTTT; CDR3aa: CASSLMREPGAFF
d_gene: TRBD1; abundance: NA; v_gene: TRBV7-9; j_gene: TRBJ1-2; CDR3nt: TGTGCCAGCAGCTCCGGACAGGGGCTACGCTACACCTTC; CDR3aa: CASSSGQGLRYTF
d_gene: NA; abundance: NA; v_gene: TRBV18; j_gene: TRBJ1-2; CDR3nt: TGTGCCAGCTCACCACAGGGGATCTCAGGAGGCTACACCTTC; CDR3aa: CASSPQGISGGYTF
d_gene: NA; abundance: few; v_gene: TRBV5-5; j_gene: TRBJ1-6; CDR3nt: TGTGCCAGCAGCTTGGCCGGTGATTCACCCCTCCACTTT; CDR3aa: CASSLAGDSPLHF
d_gene: NA; abundance: NA; v_gene: TRBV6-2/TRBV6-3; j_gene: TRBJ1-2; CDR3nt: TGTGCCAGCAGTTACGTCCAACGGGTTTATGGCTACACCTTC; CDR3aa: CASSYVQRVYGYTF
d_gene: NA; abundance: NA; v_gene: TRBV19; j_gene: TRBJ1-6; CDR3nt: TGTGCCAGTAGTATATCTGTGGCAGTCGTTAATTCACCCCTCCACTTT; CDR3aa: CASSISVAVVNSPLHF
d_gene: TRBD2; abundance: NA; v_gene: TRBV20-1; j_gene: TRBJ2-3; CDR3nt: TGCAGTGCTAGTGATAGGCCTAGCGGGAGGACAGATACGCAGTATTTT; CDR3aa: CSASDRPSGRTDTQYF
d_gene: NA; abundance: NA; v_gene: TRBV7-3; j_gene: TRBJ2-1; CDR3nt: TGTGCCAGCAGCCCGGACACAGCCTCCTACAATGAGCAGTTCTTC; CDR3aa: CASSPDTASYNEQFF